The 28 T cell receptor beta chains in this list originate from one sample, sequenced in a study of tumor-infiltrating lymphocytes in localized non-small cell lung cancer. Sequenced by immunoSEQ multiplex PCR; TCRdb stores in-frame clones only, minus some. The table records just over 9,500 clones, 78% of them present only once. Sample: lung tumor tissue. These receptors all come from a human donor with non-small cell lung cancer.

DNA for the CDR3: TGCAGCGTGGCGGGACAGGACGTGTTCTTC. Its translation: CSVAGQDVFF. The chain is built from TRBV29-1 and TRBJ2-1, with 8 positions matching TRBD1. The trim removed 6 bases at V and 15 bases at J, leaving 7 bases unmatched. Germline V CDR1 and CDR2: SQVTM, ANQGSEA. There are 10 residues in the CDR3.

The V call is TRBV7-9, the J call TRBJ2-5; the match to TRBD1 covers 7 bases. Germline values: CDR1 SEHNR, CDR2 FQNEAQ (reference sequence). After removal of 5 bases from V and 3 bases from J, the junction contained 6 bases not matched to a gene. CDR3 length: 14 residues. The CDR3 bases are TGTGCCAGCAGCCAACAGGGGATTAAAGAGACCCAGTACTTC. Its translation: CASSQQGIKETQYF.

This chain joins TRBV30 and TRBJ1-1; D is unclear. The V gene's germline CDR1 is GTSNPN and CDR2 SVGIG (reference sequence). V gave up 8 bases and J gave up 4 bases, with 23 bases separating them. This CDR3 contains 15 residues. In DNA form, the CDR3 reads TGTGCCGGAAACGAGGGCCTCATATCGGGCACTGAAGCTTTCTTT. It is translated as CAGNEGLISGTEAFF. Based on the CDR3 plus reference TRBV30 and TRBJ1-1, the full variable domain is SQTIHQWPATLVQPVGSPLSLECTVEGTSNPNLYWYRQAAGRGLQLLFYSVGIGQISSEVPQNLSASRPQDRQFILSSKKLLLSDSGFYLCAGNEGLISGTEAFFGQGTRLTVV.

This sequence joins TRBV19 and TRBJ2-7; perhaps TRBD1 as D (5 bases). The CDR3 runs 14 residues. The germline V and J ends were trimmed by 0 bases and 3 bases, with 9 bases remaining between them. From germline, CDR1 is LNHDA and CDR2 SQIVND (reference sequence). CDR3: CASSIDKGNYEQYF. DNA of the CDR3: TGTGCCAGTAGTATAGATAAGGGGAACTACGAGCAGTACTTC.

This clone has just one count. The chain employs TRBV30 and TRBJ2-3; no definite D call. The germline V and J ends were trimmed by 5 bases and 3 bases, with 12 bases remaining between them. The CDR3 runs to 13 residues. Germline values: CDR1 GTSNPN, CDR2 SVGIG (reference sequence). CDR3 bases: TGTGCCTGGCAGCTGGATGTGACAGATACGCAGTATTTT. Residues: CAWQLDVTDTQYF. The whole variable domain, filled in from reference TRBV30 and TRBJ2-3, reads SQTIHQWPATLVQPVGSPLSLECTVEGTSNPNLYWYRQAAGRGLQLLFYSVGIGQISSEVPQNLSASRPQDRQFILSSKKLLLSDSGFYLCAWQLDVTDTQYFGPGTRLTVL.

This rearrangement joins TRBV15 to TRBJ1-5, with TRBD1 matching over 9 bases. V gave up 5 bases and J gave up 2 bases; unmatched junction bases: 7. The CDR3 sequence is 16 residues long. Per germline, CDR1 LNHNV and CDR2 YYDKDF (reference sequence). The CDR3 DNA is TGTGCCACCAGCCTCCAGGGACAGGGACGCAATCAGCCCCAGCATTTT. Amino acid sequence: CATSLQGQGRNQPQHF.

Relative to its sample, this clone is medium-sized. The chain combines TRBV19 with TRBJ1-4; D not certain. V lost 5 bases to trimming and J lost 0 bases, with 10 bases between them. In germline, CDR1 is LNHDA, CDR2 SQIVND (reference sequence). The CDR3 has 15 amino acids. CDR3 sequence reads: CASSVGRSTNEKLFF. CDR3 sequence (DNA): TGTGCCAGTAGTGTTGGACGCTCAACTAATGAAAAACTGTTTTTT. Using reference TRBV19 and TRBJ1-4 for the parts outside the CDR3, the full variable domain is DGGITQSPKYLFRKEGQNVTLSCEQNLNHDAMYWYRQDPGQGLRLIYYSQIVNDFQKGDIAEGYSVSREKKESFPLTVTSAQKNPTAFYLCASSVGRSTNEKLFFGSGTQLSVL.

This clone was seen only a few times. This chain connects TRBV28 to TRBJ2-1; 11 bases map to TRBD2. The germline gives CDR1 MDHEN, CDR2 SYDVKM. CDR3 length: 14 residues. J was trimmed by 5 bases and V by 8 bases; bases with no gene match: 5. Written as DNA, the CDR3 is TGTGCCAGCCGACTAGCGGGACGGAACAATGAGCAGTTCTTC. Its protein is CASRLAGRNNEQFF.

The gene calls are TRBV28 and TRBJ2-7; possibly TRBD2 for D (5 bases). Trimming stripped 7 bases from V and 2 bases from J, with 18 bases between. The germline gives CDR1 MDHEN, CDR2 SYDVKM. The CDR3 is 15 amino acids. CDR3 DNA sequence: TGTGCCAGCACCATGGTAATAGGGAGTACCTACGAGCAGTACTTC. Amino acid sequence: CASTMVIGSTYEQYF. Using reference TRBV28 and TRBJ2-7 for the parts outside the CDR3, the full variable domain is DVKVTQSSRYLVKRTGEKVFLECVQDMDHENMFWYRQDPGLGLRLIYFSYDVKMKEKGDIPEGYSVSREKKERFSLILESASTNQTSMYLCASTMVIGSTYEQYFGPGTRLTVT.

This chain's CDR3 is CASSLGGLAAYNEQFF. The CDR3 DNA reads TGTGCCAGCAGCTTAGGAGGGCTAGCGGCATACAATGAGCAGTTCTTC. J is TRBJ2-1 and V is TRBV11-2; TRBD2 aligns across 7 bases. CDR3 length: 16 residues. V shed 1 base, J shed 4 bases, and the junction held 7 bases outside the gene matches. The germline CDR1 and CDR2 sequences are SGHAT and FQNNGV.

V gene TRBV7-2 combines with J gene TRBJ1-2; the D gene is possibly TRBD1 (5 bases). Germline values: CDR1 SGHTA, CDR2 FQGNSA. V was cut by 5 bases and J by 2 bases, with 12 bases left in between. The CDR3 sequence is 14 residues long. Here the CDR3 reads CASSPTPGNYGYTF. The CDR3, as DNA: TGTGCCAGCAGCCCCACCCCAGGGAACTATGGCTACACCTTC.

The V and J genes are TRBV19 and TRBJ1-5, with D hard to call. The CDR3 is 15 amino acids. CDR1 LNHDA and CDR2 SQIVND come from the germline V gene (reference sequence). The V end was cut by 1 base, the J end by 2 bases, with 9 bases between. In DNA, the CDR3 is TGTGCCAGTAGTATAGTTGAGGGAGGCAATCAGCCCCAGCATTTT. Its translation: CASSIVEGGNQPQHF.

The chain employs TRBV20-1 and TRBJ2-5; D is undetermined. V lost 0 bases and J 6 bases, leaving 5 bases between the germline ends. Germline loops: CDR1 DFQATT, CDR2 SNEGSKA (reference sequence). CDR3 length: 11 amino acids. The CDR3 loop is CSARDPKTQYF. The CDR3 DNA follows: TGCAGTGCTAGAGATCCAAAGACCCAGTACTTC.

The rearrangement uses TRBV5-4 and TRBJ2-7; D tentatively reads TRBD1 or TRBD2 (5 bases each). The CDR3 sequence is 13 residues long. Looked up from germline, CDR1 is SGHNT and CDR2 is YYREEE (reference sequence). Trimming removed 4 bases at V and 3 bases at J, with 11 bases between. This CDR3 reads CASSRDGIYEQYF. The CDR3 bases are TGTGCCAGCAGCCGGGACGGAATCTACGAGCAGTACTTC.

The chain joins TRBV4-1 to TRBJ1-4; tentative D call: TRBD1 (5 bases). V lost 0 bases to trimming and J lost 6 bases, with 17 bases between them. This CDR3 has 17 amino acids. Per the germline V gene, CDR1 is MGHRA and CDR2 is YSYEKL. The CDR3 bases are TGCGCCAGCAGCCAAGAAGGCGGCGGGGCTGGTTATGAAAAACTGTTTTTT. Amino acids: CASSQEGGGAGYEKLFF.

This sequence joins TRBV19 and TRBJ1-1; D is unresolved. The CDR3 is made up of 14 amino acids. Germline CDR1 is LNHDA and CDR2 is SQIVND (reference sequence). Trimming pared 1 base from V and 3 bases from J, leaving 9 bases between. In DNA form, the CDR3 reads TGTGCCAGTAGTATAGTGAGAGGGTACACTGAAGCTTTCTTT. As protein: CASSIVRGYTEAFF.

V usage is TRBV7-3 and J usage is TRBJ2-5; D ambiguous. Germline V gives CDR1 SGHTA, CDR2 FQGTGA. The CDR3 sequence is 13 residues long. Trimming stripped 5 bases from V and 5 bases from J, with 12 bases between. The CDR3 nucleotides are TGTGCCAGCAGCCCCAACTCCATGGAGACCCAGTACTTC. This codes for CASSPNSMETQYF. The full variable domain, with the rest looked up from reference TRBV7-3 and TRBJ2-5, is GAGVSQTPSNKVTEKGKYVELRCDPISGHTALYWYRQSLGQGPEFLIYFQGTGAADDSGLPNDRFFAVRPEGSVSTLKIQRTERGDSAVYLCASSPNSMETQYFGPGTRLLVL.

The chain is built from TRBV5-1 and TRBJ2-5, with D possibly being TRBD1 (5 bases). Germline CDR1 and CDR2: SGHRS and YFSETQ. The CDR3 spans 14 residues. Deletions cut 1 base from V and 2 bases from J, with 9 bases between. CDR3 protein: CASSLFGAQETQYF. The CDR3 DNA follows: TGCGCCAGCAGCTTGTTTGGGGCACAAGAGACCCAGTACTTC.

The chain has TRBV19 and TRBJ1-2, with D maybe TRBD1 (5 bases). Germline CDR1 is LNHDA and CDR2 is SQIVND (reference sequence). The germline V and J ends were trimmed by 3 bases and 5 bases, with 16 bases remaining between them. The CDR3 consists of 15 residues. The CDR3 here is CASSMGQGPYYGYTF. CDR3 nucleotides: TGTGCCAGTAGTATGGGGCAGGGTCCCTATTATGGCTACACCTTC.

J is TRBJ1-1 and V is TRBV2; D is undetermined. The CDR3 has 13 amino acids. V lost 6 bases, J lost 5 bases, and 13 bases lay in between. Germline CDR1 reads SNHLY; CDR2 reads FYNNEI. The CDR3 coding sequence is TGTGCCAGCAGCCCTATCAGGAATACTGAAGCTTTCTTT. This encodes CASSPIRNTEAFF. Using reference TRBV2 and TRBJ1-1 for the parts outside the CDR3, the full variable domain is EPEVTQTPSHQVTQMGQEVILRCVPISNHLYFYWYRQILGQKVEFLVSFYNNEISEKSEIFDDQFSVERPDGSNFTLKIRSTKLEDSAMYFCASSPIRNTEAFFGQGTRLTVV.

The CDR3 here is CASSFLLSDRVGNEQFF. DNA of the CDR3: TGCGCCAGCAGCTTCCTCCTCTCTGACAGGGTAGGTAATGAGCAGTTCTTC. The chain has TRBV5-1 and TRBJ2-1, with 7 bases matching TRBD1. CDR1 SGHRS and CDR2 YFSETQ come from the germline V gene. V gave up 2 bases and J gave up 7 bases; unmatched junction bases: 15. The CDR3 length is 17 residues.

The chain employs TRBV11-2 and TRBJ2-1; D ambiguous. V was clipped by 1 base and J by 10 bases, with 8 bases between them. The germline gives CDR1 SGHAT, CDR2 FQNNGV. The CDR3 is 12 amino acids. The CDR3 protein is CASSLAQGEQFF. As DNA, the CDR3 is TGTGCCAGCAGCTTAGCCCAAGGCGAGCAGTTCTTC.

The chain uses TRBV7-2 and TRBJ1-6; D uncertain. The V gene's germline CDR1 is SGHTA and CDR2 FQGNSA. The CDR3 length is 17 residues. Between the trimmed V and J ends, which lost 1 base and 7 bases, there was a span of 17 bases. Written as DNA, the CDR3 is TGTGCCAGCAGCTTAGTAGGTGGAAAGGTTGCGAATTCACCCCTCCACTTT. Its translation: CASSLVGGKVANSPLHF.

In this sample, this clone turned up once. The genes are TRBV30 and TRBJ2-7; D call uncertain. In germline, CDR1 is GTSNPN, CDR2 SVGIG (reference sequence). V shed 0 bases and J shed 2 bases, with 11 bases lying between them. There are 14 residues in the CDR3. The CDR3 loop reads CAWSVFPQTYEQYF. CDR3 in DNA: TGTGCCTGGAGTGTATTCCCCCAAACCTACGAGCAGTACTTC. Drawing the rest from reference TRBV30 and TRBJ2-7, the complete variable domain is SQTIHQWPATLVQPVGSPLSLECTVEGTSNPNLYWYRQAAGRGLQLLFYSVGIGQISSEVPQNLSASRPQDRQFILSSKKLLLSDSGFYLCAWSVFPQTYEQYFGPGTRLTVT.

V and J are TRBV28 and TRBJ2-3; D is possibly TRBD2 (5 bases). The CDR3 sequence is 15 residues long. The germline V gene has CDR1 MDHEN and CDR2 SYDVKM. V was pared by 3 bases and J by 2 bases, with 12 bases between. The CDR3 coding sequence is TGTGCCAGCAGTTTGGTAGGGCGGGTCACAGATACGCAGTATTTT. As protein: CASSLVGRVTDTQYF.

J is TRBJ2-2 and V is TRBV2; TRBD2 agrees at 8 bases. J lost 3 bases, V lost 6 bases, and 6 bases had no gene match. The germline V gene has CDR1 SNHLY and CDR2 FYNNEI. The CDR3 is made up of 15 amino acids. CDR3 region: CASRERGTYTGELFF. The CDR3 region has the DNA TGTGCCAGCAGGGAGCGGGGGACTTACACCGGGGAGCTGTTTTTT.

The gene calls are TRBV20-1 and TRBJ2-4; D is possibly TRBD1 or TRBD2 (5 bases each). Germline CDR1 reads DFQATT; CDR2 reads SNEGSKA (reference sequence). The V end was cut by 6 bases, the J end by 9 bases, with 12 bases between. The CDR3 is 11 amino acids. DNA for the CDR3: TGCAGTGCCCAGGGACCGAGCATTCAGTACTTC. Encoded protein: CSAQGPSIQYF.

The CDR3 coding sequence is TGTGCCAGCAGTACCGGGGGGCAAAGCACAGATACGCAGTATTTT. Its protein product is CASSTGGQSTDTQYF. J is TRBJ2-3 and V is TRBV6-6, with D maybe TRBD2 (7 bases). CDR1 MNHNY and CDR2 SVGAGI come from the germline V gene (reference sequence). CDR3 length equals 15 residues. Trimming pared 5 bases from V and 0 bases from J, leaving 12 bases between.